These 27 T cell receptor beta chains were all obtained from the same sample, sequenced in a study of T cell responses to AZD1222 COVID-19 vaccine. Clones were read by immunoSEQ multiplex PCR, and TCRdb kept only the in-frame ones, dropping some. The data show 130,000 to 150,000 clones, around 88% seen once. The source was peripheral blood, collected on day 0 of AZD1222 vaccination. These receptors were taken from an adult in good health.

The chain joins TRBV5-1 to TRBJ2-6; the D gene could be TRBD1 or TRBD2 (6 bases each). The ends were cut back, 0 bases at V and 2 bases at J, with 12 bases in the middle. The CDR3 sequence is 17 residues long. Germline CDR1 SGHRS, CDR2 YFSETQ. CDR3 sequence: CASSLGGRDPGANVLTF. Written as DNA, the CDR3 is TGCGCCAGCAGCTTGGGGGGGCGGGACCCTGGGGCCAACGTCCTGACTTTC.

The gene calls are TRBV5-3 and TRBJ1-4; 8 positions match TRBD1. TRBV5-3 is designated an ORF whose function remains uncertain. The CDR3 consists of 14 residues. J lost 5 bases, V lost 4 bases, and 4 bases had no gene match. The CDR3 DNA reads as TGTGCCAGAAGCCCCGGGACAGGAAATGAAAAACTGTTTTTT. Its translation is CARSPGTGNEKLFF.

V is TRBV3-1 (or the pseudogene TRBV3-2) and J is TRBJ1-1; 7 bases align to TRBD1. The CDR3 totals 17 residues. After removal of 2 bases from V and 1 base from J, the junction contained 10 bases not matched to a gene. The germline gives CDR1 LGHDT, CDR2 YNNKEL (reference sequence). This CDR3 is CASSQSRRQGENTEAFF. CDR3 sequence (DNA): TGTGCCAGCAGCCAAAGCCGACGCCAGGGGGAGAACACTGAAGCTTTCTTT.

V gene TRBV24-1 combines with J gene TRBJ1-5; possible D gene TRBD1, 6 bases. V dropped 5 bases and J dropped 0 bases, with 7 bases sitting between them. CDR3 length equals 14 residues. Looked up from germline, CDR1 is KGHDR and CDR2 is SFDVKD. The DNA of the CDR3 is TGTGCCACCAGTGCGACAGGTAGCAATCAGCCCCAGCATTTT. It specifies CATSATGSNQPQHF.

The CDR3 DNA sequence: TGTGCCAGCAGCGGGGCCAACTATGGCTACACCTTC. As protein: CASSGANYGYTF. The chain uses TRBV5-8 and TRBJ1-2, with D possibly matching TRBD1 (5 bases). V lost 4 bases and J lost 2, with 6 bases in between. The CDR3 length is 12 residues. From germline, CDR1 is SGHTS and CDR2 YDEGEE.

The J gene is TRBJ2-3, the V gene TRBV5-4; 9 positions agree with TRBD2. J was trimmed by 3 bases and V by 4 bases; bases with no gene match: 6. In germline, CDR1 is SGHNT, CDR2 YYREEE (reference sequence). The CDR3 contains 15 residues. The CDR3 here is CASSGGAGGTDTQYF. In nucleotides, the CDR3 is TGTGCCAGCAGCGGCGGAGCGGGGGGAACAGATACGCAGTATTTT. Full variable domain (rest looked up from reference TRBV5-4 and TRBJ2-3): ETGVTQSPTHLIKTRGQQVTLRCSSQSGHNTVSWYQQALGQGPQFIFQYYREEENGRGNFPPRFSGLQFPNYSSELNVNALELDDSALYLCASSGGAGGTDTQYFGPGTRLTVL.

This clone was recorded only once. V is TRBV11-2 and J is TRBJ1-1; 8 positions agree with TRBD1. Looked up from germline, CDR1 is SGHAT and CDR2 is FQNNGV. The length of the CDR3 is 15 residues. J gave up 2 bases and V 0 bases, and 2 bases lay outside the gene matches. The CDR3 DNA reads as TGTGCCAGCAGCTTAGAAGCAGGGGGCAACACTGAAGCTTTCTTT. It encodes CASSLEAGGNTEAFF.

The CDR3 loop is CAWEQGGSNQPQHF. The CDR3 nucleotides are TGTGCCTGGGAGCAGGGAGGGAGCAATCAGCCCCAGCATTTT. This chain joins TRBV30 and TRBJ1-5, with D possibly TRBD1 on 5 matching bases. Germline CDR1 is GTSNPN and CDR2 is SVGIG (reference sequence). V was shortened by 5 bases and J by 1 base, with 12 bases between the two germline ends. CDR3 size: 14 residues.

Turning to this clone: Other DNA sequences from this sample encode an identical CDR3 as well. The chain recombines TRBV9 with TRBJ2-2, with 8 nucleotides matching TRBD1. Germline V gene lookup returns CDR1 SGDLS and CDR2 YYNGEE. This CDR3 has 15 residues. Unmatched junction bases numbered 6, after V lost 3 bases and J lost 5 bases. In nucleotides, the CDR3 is TGTGCCAGCAGCGGTGGACAGGGTAGGACCGGGGAGCTGTTTTTT. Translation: CASSGGQGRTGELFF. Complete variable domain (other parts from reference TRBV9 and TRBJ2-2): DSGVTQTPKHLITATGQRVTLRCSPRSGDLSVYWYQQSLDQGLQFLIQYYNGEERAKGNILERFSAQQFPDLHSELNLSSLELGDSALYFCASSGGQGRTGELFFGEGSRLTVL.

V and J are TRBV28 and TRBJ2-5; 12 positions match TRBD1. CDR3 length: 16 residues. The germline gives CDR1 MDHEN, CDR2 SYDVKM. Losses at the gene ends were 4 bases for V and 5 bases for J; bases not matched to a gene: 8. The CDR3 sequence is CASSSGGQGARETQYF. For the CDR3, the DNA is TGTGCCAGCAGTTCGGGGGGACAGGGGGCGCGGGAGACCCAGTACTTC.

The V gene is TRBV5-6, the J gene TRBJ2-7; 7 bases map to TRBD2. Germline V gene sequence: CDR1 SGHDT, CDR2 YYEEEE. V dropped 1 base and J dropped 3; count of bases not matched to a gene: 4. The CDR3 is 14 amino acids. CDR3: CASSLFRGSYEQYF. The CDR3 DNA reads TGTGCCAGCAGCTTGTTTCGCGGGAGCTACGAGCAGTACTTC.

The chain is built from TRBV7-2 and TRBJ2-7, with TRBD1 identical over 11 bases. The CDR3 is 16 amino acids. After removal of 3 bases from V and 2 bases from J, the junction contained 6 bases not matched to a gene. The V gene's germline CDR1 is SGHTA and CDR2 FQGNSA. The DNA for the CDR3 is TGTGCCAGCAGCTTGGATGGGACAGGGGGGACCTACGAGCAGTACTTC. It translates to CASSLDGTGGTYEQYF.

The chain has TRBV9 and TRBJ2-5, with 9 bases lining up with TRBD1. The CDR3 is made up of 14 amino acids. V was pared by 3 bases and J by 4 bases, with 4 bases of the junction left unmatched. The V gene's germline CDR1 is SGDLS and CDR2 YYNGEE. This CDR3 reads CASSETGGGETQYF. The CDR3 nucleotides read TGTGCCAGCAGCGAAACAGGGGGCGGAGAGACCCAGTACTTC.

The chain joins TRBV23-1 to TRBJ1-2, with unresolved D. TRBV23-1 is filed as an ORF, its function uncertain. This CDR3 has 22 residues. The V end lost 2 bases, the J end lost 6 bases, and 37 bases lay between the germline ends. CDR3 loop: CASSQGDRTLGSALKNIHGYTF. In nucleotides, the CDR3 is TGCGCCAGCAGTCAAGGCGATCGCACCCTAGGAAGCGCACTCAAAAATATCCATGGCTACACCTTC.

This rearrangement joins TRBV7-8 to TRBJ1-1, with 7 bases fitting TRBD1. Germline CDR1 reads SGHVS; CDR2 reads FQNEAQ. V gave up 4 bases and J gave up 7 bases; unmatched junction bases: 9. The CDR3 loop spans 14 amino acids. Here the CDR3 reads CASSYLGQSYEAFF. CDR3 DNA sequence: TGTGCCAGCAGCTACTTGGGACAGAGCTATGAAGCTTTCTTT.

DNA for the CDR3: TGTGCCACCAGTGATTTGACAGCCAGCGGGGGCACCGGGGAGCTGTTTTTT. It is translated as CATSDLTASGGTGELFF. The chain links TRBV24-1 to TRBJ2-2; TRBD2 aligns across 8 bases. V gave up 0 bases and J gave up 4 bases; unmatched junction bases: 6. This CDR3 region has 17 residues. Per germline, CDR1 KGHDR and CDR2 SFDVKD.

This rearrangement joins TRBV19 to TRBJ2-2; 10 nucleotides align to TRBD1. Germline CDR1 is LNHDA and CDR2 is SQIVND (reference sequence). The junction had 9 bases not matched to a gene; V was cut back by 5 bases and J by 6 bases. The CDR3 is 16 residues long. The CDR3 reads CASSGVRTGGSGELFF. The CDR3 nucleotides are TGTGCCAGTAGTGGGGTACGGACAGGGGGGTCCGGGGAGCTGTTTTTT.

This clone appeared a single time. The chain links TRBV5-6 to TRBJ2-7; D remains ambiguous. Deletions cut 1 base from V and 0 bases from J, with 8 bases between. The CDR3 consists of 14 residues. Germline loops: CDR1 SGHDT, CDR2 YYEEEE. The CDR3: CASSLYMISYEQYF. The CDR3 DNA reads TGTGCCAGCAGCTTGTACATGATCTCCTACGAGCAGTACTTC.

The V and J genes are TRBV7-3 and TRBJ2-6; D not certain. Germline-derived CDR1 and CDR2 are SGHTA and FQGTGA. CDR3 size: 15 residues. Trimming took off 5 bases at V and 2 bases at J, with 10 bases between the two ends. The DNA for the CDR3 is TGTGCCAGCAGCCGCGGCGGCCCTGGGGCCAACGTCCTGACTTTC. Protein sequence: CASSRGGPGANVLTF.

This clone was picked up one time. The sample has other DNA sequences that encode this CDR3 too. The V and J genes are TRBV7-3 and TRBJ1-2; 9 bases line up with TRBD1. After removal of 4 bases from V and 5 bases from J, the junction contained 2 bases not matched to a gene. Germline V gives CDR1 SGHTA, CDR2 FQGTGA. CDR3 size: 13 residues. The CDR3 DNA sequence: TGTGCCAGCAGCTCCGGACAGGGGTATGGCTACACCTTC. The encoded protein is CASSSGQGYGYTF.

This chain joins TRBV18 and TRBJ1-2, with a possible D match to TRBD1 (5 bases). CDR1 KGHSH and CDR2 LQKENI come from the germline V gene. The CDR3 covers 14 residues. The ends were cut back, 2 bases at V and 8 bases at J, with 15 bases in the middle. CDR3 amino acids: CASSPDVSGTGYTF. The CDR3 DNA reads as TGTGCCAGCTCACCAGACGTATCAGGGACGGGCTACACCTTC.

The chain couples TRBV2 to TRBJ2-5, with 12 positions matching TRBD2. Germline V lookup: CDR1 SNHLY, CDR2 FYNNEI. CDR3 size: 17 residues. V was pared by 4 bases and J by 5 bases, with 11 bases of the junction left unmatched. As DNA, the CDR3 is TGTGCCAGCAGTGCACTAGCGGGGGGTCTTAGTGGTGAGACCCAGTACTTC. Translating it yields CASSALAGGLSGETQYF. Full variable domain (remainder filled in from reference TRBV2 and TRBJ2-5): EPEVTQTPSHQVTQMGQEVILRCVPISNHLYFYWYRQILGQKVEFLVSFYNNEISEKSEIFDDQFSVERPDGSNFTLKIRSTKLEDSAMYFCASSALAGGLSGETQYFGPGTRLLVL.

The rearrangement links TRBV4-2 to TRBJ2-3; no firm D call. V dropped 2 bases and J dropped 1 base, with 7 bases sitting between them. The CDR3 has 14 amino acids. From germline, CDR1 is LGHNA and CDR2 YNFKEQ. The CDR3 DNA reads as TGTGCCAGCAGCCAAAGCTACCGCACAGATACGCAGTATTTT. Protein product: CASSQSYRTDTQYF.

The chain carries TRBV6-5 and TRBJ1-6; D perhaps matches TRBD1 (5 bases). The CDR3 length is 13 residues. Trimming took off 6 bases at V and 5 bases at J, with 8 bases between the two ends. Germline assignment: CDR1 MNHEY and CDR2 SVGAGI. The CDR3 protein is CASRVQDNSPLHF. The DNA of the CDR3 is TGTGCCAGCAGAGTACAGGATAATTCACCCCTCCACTTT.

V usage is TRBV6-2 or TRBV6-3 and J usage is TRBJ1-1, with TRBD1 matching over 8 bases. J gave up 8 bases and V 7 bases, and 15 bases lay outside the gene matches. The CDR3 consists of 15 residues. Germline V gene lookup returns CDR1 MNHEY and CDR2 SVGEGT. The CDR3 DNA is TGTGCCAGCATCCCAATGGGGCAGGGGGCGGCCGAAGCTTTCTTT. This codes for CASIPMGQGAAEAFF.

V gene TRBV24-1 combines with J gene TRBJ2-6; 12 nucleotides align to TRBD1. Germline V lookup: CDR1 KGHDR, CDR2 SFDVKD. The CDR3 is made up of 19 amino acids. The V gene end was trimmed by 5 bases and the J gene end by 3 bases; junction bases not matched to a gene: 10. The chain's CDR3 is CATSGSRDRGRIGANVLTF. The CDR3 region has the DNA TGTGCCACCAGTGGATCCCGGGACAGGGGGCGAATTGGGGCCAACGTCCTGACTTTC.

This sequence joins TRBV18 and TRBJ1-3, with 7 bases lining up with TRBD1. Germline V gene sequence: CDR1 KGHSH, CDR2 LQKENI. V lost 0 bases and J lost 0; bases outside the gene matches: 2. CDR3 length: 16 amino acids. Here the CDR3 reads CASSPPGQRSGNTIYF. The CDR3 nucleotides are TGTGCCAGCTCACCACCGGGACAGCGCTCTGGAAACACCATATATTTT.